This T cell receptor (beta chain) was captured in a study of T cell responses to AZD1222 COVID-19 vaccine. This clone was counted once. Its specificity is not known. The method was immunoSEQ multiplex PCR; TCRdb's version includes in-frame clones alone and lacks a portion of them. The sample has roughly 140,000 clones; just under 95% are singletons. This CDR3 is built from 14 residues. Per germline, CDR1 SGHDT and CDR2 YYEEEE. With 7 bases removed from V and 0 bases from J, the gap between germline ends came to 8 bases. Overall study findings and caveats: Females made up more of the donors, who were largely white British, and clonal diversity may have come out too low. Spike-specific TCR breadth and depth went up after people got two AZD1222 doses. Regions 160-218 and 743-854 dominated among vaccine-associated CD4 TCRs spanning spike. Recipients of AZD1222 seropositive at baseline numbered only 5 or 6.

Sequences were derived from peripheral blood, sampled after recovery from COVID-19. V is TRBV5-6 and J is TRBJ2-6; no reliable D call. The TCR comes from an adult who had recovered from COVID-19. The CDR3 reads CASSVDSGANVLTF. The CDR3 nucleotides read TGTGCCAGCTCCGTAGACTCTGGGGCCAACGTCCTGACTTTC.